There are many counts of the clone carrying this TCR beta chain. Its specificity is unknown. Via MiXCR, TCRdb re-called the 5' RACE reads, giving one row per CDR3 protein. Among about 500,000 distinct CDR3 sequences listed, roughly 13% were seen once. Germline CDR1 and CDR2: LGHDT and YNNKEL (reference sequence). Unmatched junction bases numbered 7, after V lost 7 bases and J lost 3 bases. The CDR3 loop spans 14 amino acids. The data are from a study of identical twins. Points from the study as a whole: While abundant cord blood beta clonotypes carried fewer insertions, memory repertoires showed no such pattern. In drawing conclusions, the study used cross-sectional statistical analysis and did not follow the same donors.

The sample was also linked to a second study, of yellow fever vaccine responses in identical twins.

The J gene is TRBJ2-3, the V gene TRBV3-1, with 7 positions matching TRBD2. The sequenced material came from CD4+ T cells sorted from blood. The TCR originated in a woman between 18 and 29 years old in good health. The CDR3 nucleotides read TGTGCCAGCACCAACTTACTAGCGACAGATACGCAGTATTTT. Translation: CASTNLLATDTQYF.